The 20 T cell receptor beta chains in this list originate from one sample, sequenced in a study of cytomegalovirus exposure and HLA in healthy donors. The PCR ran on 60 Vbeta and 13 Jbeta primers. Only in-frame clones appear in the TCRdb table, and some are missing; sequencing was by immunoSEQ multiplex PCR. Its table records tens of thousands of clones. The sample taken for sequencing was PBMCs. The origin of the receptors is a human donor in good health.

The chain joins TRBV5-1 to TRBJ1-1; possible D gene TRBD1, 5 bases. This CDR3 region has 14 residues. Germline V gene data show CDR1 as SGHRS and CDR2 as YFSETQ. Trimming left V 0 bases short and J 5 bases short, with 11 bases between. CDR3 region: CASSLEGAWTEAFF. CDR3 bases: TGCGCCAGCAGCTTGGAAGGGGCTTGGACTGAAGCTTTCTTT. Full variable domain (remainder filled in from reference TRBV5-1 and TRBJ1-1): KAGVTQTPRYLIKTRGQQVTLSCSPISGHRSVSWYQQTPGQGLQFLFEYFSETQRNKGNFPGRFSGRQFSNSRSEMNVSTLELGDSALYLCASSLEGAWTEAFFGQGTRLTVV.

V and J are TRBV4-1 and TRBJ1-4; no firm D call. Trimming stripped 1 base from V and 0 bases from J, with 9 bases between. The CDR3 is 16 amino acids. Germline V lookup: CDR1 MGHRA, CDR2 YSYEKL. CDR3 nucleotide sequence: TGCGCCAGCAGCCAAGTTGGTGCGGCAACTAATGAAAAACTGTTTTTT. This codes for CASSQVGAATNEKLFF.

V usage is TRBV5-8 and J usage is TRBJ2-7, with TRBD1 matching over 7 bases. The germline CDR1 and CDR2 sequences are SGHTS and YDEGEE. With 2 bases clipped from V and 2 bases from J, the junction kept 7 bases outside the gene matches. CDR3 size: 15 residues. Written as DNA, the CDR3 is TGTGCCAGCAGCTTAGGGGACAGAAGCGCCTACGAGCAGTACTTC. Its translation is CASSLGDRSAYEQYF.

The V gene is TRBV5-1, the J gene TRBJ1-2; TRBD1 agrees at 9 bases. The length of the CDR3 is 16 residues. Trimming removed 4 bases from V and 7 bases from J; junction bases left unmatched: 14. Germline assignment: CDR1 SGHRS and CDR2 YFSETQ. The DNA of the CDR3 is TGCGCCAGCAGCATGAATGGCGGGACAGGGAAAGGTGGCTACACCTTC. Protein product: CASSMNGGTGKGGYTF.

Here the CDR3 reads CASSISGQGSYEQYF. The DNA for the CDR3 is TGTGCCAGTAGTATATCGGGACAGGGCTCCTACGAGCAGTACTTC. The chain employs TRBV19 and TRBJ2-7, with 9 bases lining up with TRBD1. The germline V gene has CDR1 LNHDA and CDR2 SQIVND (reference sequence). The ends lost 2 bases at V and 0 bases at J; junction bases unmatched: 2. The CDR3 loop spans 15 amino acids.

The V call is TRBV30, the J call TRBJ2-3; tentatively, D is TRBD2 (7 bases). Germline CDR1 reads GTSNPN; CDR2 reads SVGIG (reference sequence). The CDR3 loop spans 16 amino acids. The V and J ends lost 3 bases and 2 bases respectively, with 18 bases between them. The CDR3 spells CAWRLQGGGHTDTQYF. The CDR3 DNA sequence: TGTGCCTGGAGACTTCAGGGCGGGGGCCACACAGATACGCAGTATTTT.

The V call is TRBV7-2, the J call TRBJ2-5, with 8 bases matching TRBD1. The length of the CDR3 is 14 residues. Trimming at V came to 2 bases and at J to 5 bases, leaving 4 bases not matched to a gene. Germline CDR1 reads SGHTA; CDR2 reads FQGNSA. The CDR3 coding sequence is TGTGCCAGCAGCTTAAACAGGGGGTGGGAGACCCAGTACTTC. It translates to CASSLNRGWETQYF.

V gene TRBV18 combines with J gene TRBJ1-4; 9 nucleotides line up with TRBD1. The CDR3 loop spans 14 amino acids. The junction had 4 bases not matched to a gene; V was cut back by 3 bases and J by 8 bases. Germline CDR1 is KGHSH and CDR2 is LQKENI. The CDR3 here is CASSPAGTGEKLFF. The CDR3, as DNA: TGTGCCAGCTCACCCGCCGGGACAGGGGAAAAACTGTTTTTT.

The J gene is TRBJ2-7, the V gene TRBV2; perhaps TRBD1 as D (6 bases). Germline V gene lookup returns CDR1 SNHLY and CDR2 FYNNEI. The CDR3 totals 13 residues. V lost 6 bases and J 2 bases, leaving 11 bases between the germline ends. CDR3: CASRGQGTYEQYF. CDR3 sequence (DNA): TGTGCCAGCAGGGGTCAGGGGACCTACGAGCAGTACTTC.

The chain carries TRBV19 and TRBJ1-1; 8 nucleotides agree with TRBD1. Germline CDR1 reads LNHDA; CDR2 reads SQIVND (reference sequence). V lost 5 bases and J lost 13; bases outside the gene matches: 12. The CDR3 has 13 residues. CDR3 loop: CASSPSRDRISFF. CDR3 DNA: TGTGCCAGTAGTCCTAGCCGGGACAGGATTAGTTTCTTT.

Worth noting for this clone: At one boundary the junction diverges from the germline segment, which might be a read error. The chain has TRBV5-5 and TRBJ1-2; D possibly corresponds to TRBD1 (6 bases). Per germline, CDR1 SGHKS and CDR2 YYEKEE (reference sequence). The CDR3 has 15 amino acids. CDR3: CASSLGGTSNYGYTF. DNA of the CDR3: TGTGCTAGCAGCTTGGGGGGCACCTCTAACTATGGCTACACCTTC.

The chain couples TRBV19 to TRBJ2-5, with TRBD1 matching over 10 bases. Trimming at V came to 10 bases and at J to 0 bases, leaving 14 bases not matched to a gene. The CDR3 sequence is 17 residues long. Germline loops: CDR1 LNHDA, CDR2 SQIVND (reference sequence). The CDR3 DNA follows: TGTGCCACTTCTCCCGGGACAGGGGACCGGTACCAAGAGACCCAGTACTTC. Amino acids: CATSPGTGDRYQETQYF. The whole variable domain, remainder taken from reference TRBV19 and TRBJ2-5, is DGGITQSPKYLFRKEGQNVTLSCEQNLNHDAMYWYRQDPGQGLRLIYYSQIVNDFQKGDIAEGYSVSREKKESFPLTVTSAQKNPTAFYLCATSPGTGDRYQETQYFGPGTRLLVL.

CDR3 nucleotide sequence: TGTGCCAGCAGCCCGGCAGAGGGGGAGGGCCACTATGGCTACACCTTC. Protein: CASSPAEGEGHYGYTF. The rearrangement joins TRBV14 to TRBJ1-2, with D possibly TRBD1 on 6 matching bases. The CDR3 runs to 16 residues. Per the germline V gene, CDR1 is SGHDN and CDR2 is FVKESK. V was shortened by 4 bases and J by 3 bases, with 18 bases between the two germline ends. Based on the CDR3 plus reference TRBV14 and TRBJ1-2, the full variable domain is EAGVTQFPSHSVIEKGQTVTLRCDPISGHDNLYWYRRVMGKEIKFLLHFVKESKQDESGMPNNRFLAERTGGTYSTLKVQPAELEDSGVYFCASSPAEGEGHYGYTFGSGTRLTVV.

This CDR3 is CASSPGGTGTYGYTF. Written as DNA, the CDR3 is TGTGCCAGCAGCCCGGGAGGAACGGGGACCTATGGCTACACCTTC. The rearrangement joins TRBV5-4 to TRBJ1-2; D is possibly TRBD1 (5 bases). V shed 4 bases and J shed 4 bases, with 17 bases lying between them. This CDR3 spans 15 amino acids. CDR1 is SGHNT and CDR2 is YYREEE in the germline V gene (reference sequence).

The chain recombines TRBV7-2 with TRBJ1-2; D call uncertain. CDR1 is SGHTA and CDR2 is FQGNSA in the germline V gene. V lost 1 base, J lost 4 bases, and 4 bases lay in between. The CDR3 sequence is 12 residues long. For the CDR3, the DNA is TGTGCCAGCAGCTTAGTCGGCTATGGCTACACCTTC. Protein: CASSLVGYGYTF.

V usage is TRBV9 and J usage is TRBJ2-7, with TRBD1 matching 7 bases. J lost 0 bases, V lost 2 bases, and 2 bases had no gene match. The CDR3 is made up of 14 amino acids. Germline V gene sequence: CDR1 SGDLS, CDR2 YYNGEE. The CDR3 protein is CASSVGQNSYEQYF. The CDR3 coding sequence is TGTGCCAGCAGCGTGGGACAGAACTCCTACGAGCAGTACTTC.

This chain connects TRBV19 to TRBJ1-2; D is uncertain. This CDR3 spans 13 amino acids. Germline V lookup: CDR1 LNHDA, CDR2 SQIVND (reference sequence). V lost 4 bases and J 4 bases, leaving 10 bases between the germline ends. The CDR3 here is CASSKQKVYGYTF. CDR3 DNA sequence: TGTGCCAGTAGTAAACAGAAAGTCTATGGCTACACCTTC.

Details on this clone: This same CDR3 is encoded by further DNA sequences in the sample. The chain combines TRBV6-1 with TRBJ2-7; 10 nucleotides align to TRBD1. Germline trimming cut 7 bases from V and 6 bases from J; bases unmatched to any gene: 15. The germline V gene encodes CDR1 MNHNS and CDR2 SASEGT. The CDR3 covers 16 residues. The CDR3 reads CASTETGGLGRGEQYF. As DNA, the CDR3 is TGTGCCAGCACTGAGACAGGGGGCCTGGGGCGTGGCGAGCAGTACTTC.

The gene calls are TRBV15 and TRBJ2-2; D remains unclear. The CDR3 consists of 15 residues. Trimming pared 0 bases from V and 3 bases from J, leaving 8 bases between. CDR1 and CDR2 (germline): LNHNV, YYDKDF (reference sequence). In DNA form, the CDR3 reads TGTGCCACCAGCAGAGATAACTCACACACCGGGGAGCTGTTTTTT. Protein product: CATSRDNSHTGELFF.

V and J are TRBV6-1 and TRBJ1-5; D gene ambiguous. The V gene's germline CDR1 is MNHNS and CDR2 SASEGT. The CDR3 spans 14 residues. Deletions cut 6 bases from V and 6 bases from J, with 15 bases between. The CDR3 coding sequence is TGTGCCAGCAGGAGCATGTTTCGGGGTCAGCCCCAGCATTTT. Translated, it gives CASRSMFRGQPQHF.